This TCR beta chain emerged from a study of Ad26.COV2.S vaccination and SARS-CoV-2 variants. Overall study context: Ad26.COV2.S given intramuscularly, once or twice 56 days apart.

Treatment specified: roughly 19 received Ad26.COV2.S at low or high dose, single or two shots; about five received placebo; per-sample allocation not given. At day 63 after the first vaccine or placebo injection, samples were drawn. V lost 2 bases and J lost 4, with 10 bases in between. The CDR3 has 15 residues. Per germline, CDR1 SGHDT and CDR2 YYEEEE. Profiling relied on immunoSEQ multiplex PCR, and the TCRdb table lists in-frame clones only, not all of them. The data hold roughly 320,000 clones, with 85% to 90% observed a single time. The V call is TRBV5-6, the J call TRBJ1-6; no firm D call. This sequence was found in a person between 18 and 65 years old who received the Ad26.COV2.S COVID-19 vaccine or a placebo. The material was peripheral blood, obtained in a trial of Ad26.COV2.S vaccine versus placebo. DNA of the CDR3: TGTGCCAGCAGCTTTTCTCCAGGATATAATTCACCCCTCCACTTT. Amino acid sequence: CASSFSPGYNSPLHF.